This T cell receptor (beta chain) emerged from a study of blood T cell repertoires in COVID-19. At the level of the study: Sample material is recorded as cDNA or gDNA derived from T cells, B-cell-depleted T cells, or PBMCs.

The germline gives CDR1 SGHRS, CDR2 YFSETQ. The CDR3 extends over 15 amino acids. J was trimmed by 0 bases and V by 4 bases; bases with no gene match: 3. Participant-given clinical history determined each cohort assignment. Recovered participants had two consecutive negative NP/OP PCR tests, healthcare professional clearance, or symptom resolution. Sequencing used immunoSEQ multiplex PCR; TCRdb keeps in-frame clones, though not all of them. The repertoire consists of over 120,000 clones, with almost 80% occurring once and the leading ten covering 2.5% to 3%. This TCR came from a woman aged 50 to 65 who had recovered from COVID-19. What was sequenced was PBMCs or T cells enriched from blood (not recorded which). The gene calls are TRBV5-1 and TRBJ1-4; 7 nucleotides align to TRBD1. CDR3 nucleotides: TGCGCCAGCAGCGCCACAGGGGCAACTAATGAAAAACTGTTTTTT. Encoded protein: CASSATGATNEKLFF.